This TCR beta chain is from a study of T cell changes during pregnancy in multiple sclerosis. Sequencing was performed with immunoSEQ multiplex PCR; in TCRdb, only in-frame clones are kept and a portion is missing. The sample holds approximately 46,000 clones, 80% to 90% seen once. There are 19 residues in the CDR3. Trimming removed 5 bases from V and 0 bases from J, with 25 bases in between. Per germline, CDR1 LNHNV and CDR2 YYDKDF (reference sequence). The chain recombines TRBV15 with TRBJ1-2; TRBD1 is a possible D gene (6 bases). This TCR was recovered from a female donor with multiple sclerosis, enrolled in a pregnancy study. The sample was CD4+ T cells from peripheral blood mononuclear cells, taken after pregnancy. This CDR3 reads CATSPERGGGYLSNYGYTF. In DNA form, the CDR3 reads TGTGCCACCAGCCCCGAAAGGGGGGGAGGGTACCTTTCTAACTATGGCTACACCTTC.